This entry is about one T cell receptor (beta chain). What it binds is not known. Clones were sequenced by immunoSEQ multiplex PCR, and TCRdb holds only the in-frame ones, with some missing. The profile shows about 120,000 clones, 90% of them singletons. The data derive from a study of T cell clones after liver transplantation. For the study at large: Liver transplant recipients had immunosuppression withdrawal attempted within 2 years. TCRbeta sequencing after a pre-transplant mixed lymphocyte reaction identified graft-donor-reactive clones, later tracked in post-transplant blood. Study conclusions and caveats: Migration into the graft, not deletion, may explain lost graft donor-reactive T cells.

CDR3 size: 17 residues. Sequencing was performed on CD4+ T cells from blood, taken 12 months after liver transplant. This chain joins TRBV21-1 and TRBJ2-6; the D call of TRBD2 is as the table states it, not checked on the DNA. TRBV21-1 is shown as a pseudogene. This receptor was identified in a human patient who received a liver transplant. Some of these T cells may belong to the graft donor. CDR3 amino acids: CASSSRLAGTGANVLTF. DNA of the CDR3: TGTGCCAGCAGCTCAAGGCTAGCGGGAACTGGGGCCAACGTCCTGACTTTC.